The 17 T cell receptor beta chains listed next were all sequenced from one sample in a study of cytomegalovirus exposure and HLA in healthy donors. The PCR had 60 Vbeta and 13 Jbeta primers. Some clones are missing from TCRdb's copy, which holds only in-frame ones; the method was immunoSEQ multiplex PCR. The sample records about 170,000 clones, approximately 79% being singletons. The sample consisted of PBMCs. These receptors were collected from a middle-aged man in good health and CMV-seropositive.

Here the CDR3 reads CASSLGAEGQGYEQYF. CDR3 sequence (DNA): TGTGCCAGCAGCTTAGGGGCTGAGGGACAGGGCTACGAGCAGTACTTC. This sequence joins TRBV7-9 and TRBJ2-7, with 9 bases that match TRBD1. Trimming cost V 1 base and J 3 bases; bases outside gene matches: 7. This CDR3 contains 16 residues. Germline loops: CDR1 SEHNR, CDR2 FQNEAQ (reference sequence).

This clone was found a few times. The rearrangement joins TRBV5-6 to TRBJ1-1; 10 nucleotides match TRBD1. The trim removed 4 bases at V and 9 bases at J, leaving 9 bases unmatched. The CDR3 length is 14 residues. From germline, CDR1 is SGHDT and CDR2 YYEEEE. As DNA, the CDR3 is TGTGCCAGCAGCGAGGGACAGGGGTTTAGGCAAGCTTTCTTT. Amino acids: CASSEGQGFRQAFF.

This clone came up a few times. The chain has TRBV7-2 and TRBJ1-2; weak D call: TRBD1 (5 bases). The length of the CDR3 is 13 residues. CDR1 and CDR2 from the germline V gene are SGHTA and FQGNSA. V lost 4 bases and J lost 3, with 9 bases in between. In DNA form, the CDR3 reads TGTGCCAGCAGCTCCCGCAGGGACTATGGCTACACCTTC. Translation gives CASSSRRDYGYTF.

The chain recombines TRBV4-2 with TRBJ1-4, with a tentative D call TRBD1 (6 bases). The germline V gene encodes CDR1 LGHNA and CDR2 YNFKEQ. The CDR3 loop spans 16 amino acids. V was clipped by 1 base and J by 6 bases, with 15 bases between them. DNA for the CDR3: TGTGCCAGCAGCCAAGTATCGGCCGAGGGGGATGAAAAACTGTTTTTT. This gives the protein CASSQVSAEGDEKLFF.

The CDR3 is CASSIKGASNQPQHF. The CDR3 DNA reads TGTGCCAGTAGTATCAAAGGGGCGAGCAATCAGCCCCAGCATTTT. The chain combines TRBV19 with TRBJ1-5; maybe TRBD1 (5 bases). The CDR3 spans 15 residues. V was pared by 3 bases and J by 1 base, with 10 bases between. CDR1 is LNHDA and CDR2 is SQIVND in the germline V gene (reference sequence).

The chain combines TRBV7-9 with TRBJ1-1, with a weak D call TRBD1 (6 bases). Germline values: CDR1 SEHNR, CDR2 FQNEAQ (reference sequence). Trimming removed 5 bases from V and 0 bases from J, with 10 bases in between. The CDR3 sequence is 14 residues long. This CDR3 is CASSLGAVNTEAFF. DNA of the CDR3: TGTGCCAGCAGCCTGGGGGCAGTGAACACTGAAGCTTTCTTT.

The chain combines TRBV30 with TRBJ2-1; TRBD2 agrees at 7 bases. Germline lookup yields CDR1 GTSNPN and CDR2 SVGIG (reference sequence). CDR3 size: 15 residues. V was pared by 4 bases and J by 5 bases, with 11 bases of the junction left unmatched. CDR3 sequence: CAWTIGLGWDNEQFF. The CDR3 DNA is TGTGCCTGGACCATCGGACTAGGGTGGGACAATGAGCAGTTCTTC.

The V and J genes are TRBV7-6 and TRBJ2-5, with 7 nucleotides matching TRBD1. With 5 bases clipped from V and 3 bases from J, the junction kept 3 bases outside the gene matches. This CDR3 has 13 residues. Germline CDR1 reads SGHVS; CDR2 reads FNYEAQ. The CDR3 nucleotides are TGTGCCAGCAGCCGGGACAGAAAAGAGACCCAGTACTTC. Translated, it gives CASSRDRKETQYF.

The rearrangement links TRBV5-1 to TRBJ1-1; 8 bases are shared with TRBD1. This CDR3 comprises 15 residues. Looked up from germline, CDR1 is SGHRS and CDR2 is YFSETQ. Losses at the gene ends were 2 bases for V and 4 bases for J; bases not matched to a gene: 7. CDR3 sequence reads: CASSLRQGASTEAFF. CDR3 bases: TGCGCCAGCAGCTTACGTCAGGGGGCAAGCACTGAAGCTTTCTTT.

The chain couples TRBV6-1 to TRBJ2-7; a possible D gene is TRBD1 (5 bases). This CDR3 is 13 amino acids long. The V gene's germline CDR1 is MNHNS and CDR2 SASEGT. V dropped 0 bases and J dropped 5 bases, with 8 bases sitting between them. The CDR3, as DNA: TGTGCCAGCAGTGAAGCAGGGGTCCACGAGCAGTACTTC. Translated, it gives CASSEAGVHEQYF.

This clone was recorded only once. The chain joins TRBV18 to TRBJ2-3; 10 bases are a match to TRBD2. The CDR3 loop spans 16 amino acids. V dropped 3 bases and J dropped 3; count of bases not matched to a gene: 6. In germline, CDR1 is KGHSH, CDR2 LQKENI. CDR3 loop: CASSPTSSGGTDTQYF. DNA for the CDR3: TGTGCCAGCTCACCCACCTCTAGCGGGGGAACAGATACGCAGTATTTT.

The gene calls are TRBV5-6 and TRBJ2-7; D call uncertain. V was cut by 0 bases and J by 5 bases, with 9 bases left in between. Per the germline V gene, CDR1 is SGHDT and CDR2 is YYEEEE. The CDR3 covers 13 residues. The CDR3 DNA sequence: TGTGCCAGCAGCTTGGCTGCGCTGGACGAGCAGTACTTC. It specifies CASSLAALDEQYF.

Note on this clone: The junction and the germline gene differ at one end; a read error may be behind it. This sequence joins TRBV7-9 and TRBJ2-7; 7 bases align to TRBD1. Germline assignment: CDR1 SEHNR and CDR2 FQNEAQ (reference sequence). The CDR3 contains 17 residues. Here the CDR3 reads CSSSLSGLDRTYSEQYF. CDR3 nucleotide sequence: TGTTCCAGCAGCTTATCCGGATTGGACAGGACATATTCCGAGCAGTACTTC.

The chain links TRBV4-1 to TRBJ2-1; 11 positions agree with TRBD2. The germline V gene encodes CDR1 MGHRA and CDR2 YSYEKL. V gave up 3 bases and J gave up 10 bases; unmatched junction bases: 5. This CDR3 is built from 14 residues. This CDR3 reads CASSQTGTSGEQFF. In DNA, the CDR3 is TGCGCCAGCAGCCAGACCGGGACTAGCGGCGAGCAGTTCTTC.

The chain joins TRBV27 to TRBJ2-2; maybe TRBD2 (7 bases). The V gene lost 7 bases and the J gene lost 5 bases, with 14 bases spanning the gap. The CDR3 runs 14 residues. CDR1 is MNHEY and CDR2 is SMNVEV in the germline V gene (reference sequence). The CDR3, as DNA: TGTGCCAGCAACTGGGGGGGGCGAACCGGGGAGCTGTTTTTT. Translating gives CASNWGGRTGELFF.

J is TRBJ1-2 and V is TRBV30; D gene unclear. CDR3 length: 13 residues. Germline V gene sequence: CDR1 GTSNPN, CDR2 SVGIG (reference sequence). The germline V and J ends were trimmed by 5 bases and 2 bases, with 12 bases remaining between them. As DNA, the CDR3 is TGTGCCTGGGCCTTCGAGGGAAACTATGGCTACACCTTC. Its protein product is CAWAFEGNYGYTF.

The rearrangement joins TRBV6-1 to TRBJ1-1, with D unresolved. The CDR3 length is 12 residues. Trimming left V 8 bases short and J 5 bases short, with 12 bases between. Looked up from germline, CDR1 is MNHNS and CDR2 is SASEGT. In DNA, the CDR3 is TGTGCCAGCTCCGGAGTTGGGACTGAAGCTTTCTTT. Its translation is CASSGVGTEAFF.